The T cell receptor (beta chain) under discussion was sequenced for a study of T cell responses to AZD1222 COVID-19 vaccine. Profiled with immunoSEQ multiplex PCR; TCRdb holds only in-frame clones, not every one. The sample lists about 100,000 clones; over 90% were seen once. Germline trimming cut 2 bases from V and 9 bases from J; bases unmatched to any gene: 10. The CDR3 extends over 16 amino acids. Per germline, CDR1 SGHTA and CDR2 FQGTGA. Here the sequenced sample was peripheral blood, taken on day 0 of AZD1222 vaccination. The V gene is TRBV7-3, the J gene TRBJ2-1, with TRBD2 matching 10 bases. The receptor comes from an adult in good health. The CDR3, as DNA: TGTGCCAGCAGCTTAGGGGCTAGCGGGAGACAGGGTGAGCAGTTCTTC. Encoded protein: CASSLGASGRQGEQFF. Full variable domain (rest looked up from reference TRBV7-3 and TRBJ2-1): GAGVSQTPSNKVTEKGKYVELRCDPISGHTALYWYRQSLGQGPEFLIYFQGTGAADDSGLPNDRFFAVRPEGSVSTLKIQRTERGDSAVYLCASSLGASGRQGEQFFGPGTRLTVL.